The rows below give T cell receptor beta chains drawn from one sample of a study of identical twins. TCRdb ran MiXCR on the 5' RACE reads and lists one entry per CDR3 protein. This table has 1.5 million to 2 million distinct CDR3 sequences, about 31% appearing once. What was sequenced was cord blood. The receptors originated from a newborn girl in good health. The CDR3 runs from the conserved cysteine through the conserved F or W. D genes are given only for firm matches. Clone size, where shown, is once, few, many, or a class for clones that have expanded.

D: .
J: TRBJ2-7
V: TRBV6-1
size: many
DNA: TGTGCCAGCACGTATAGGGGGAGGAACGAGCAGTACTTC
CDR3: CASTYRGRNEQYF

D: .
J: TRBJ2-7
V: TRBV3-1
size: once
DNA: TGTGCCAGCAGCCAGCTCCCCTGGGAGCTTTCCTACAATGAGCAGTACTTC
CDR3: CASSQLPWELSYNEQYF

D: TRBD2
J: TRBJ2-7
V: TRBV6-1
size: few
DNA: TGTGCCAGCGTTGGACTAGACGAGCAGTACTTC
CDR3: CASVGLDEQYF

D: .
J: TRBJ1-2
V: TRBV3-1
size: .
DNA: TGTGCCAGCAGCCAAGATCGGGACGGACACTATGGCTACACCTTC
CDR3: CASSQDRDGHYGYTF

D: .
J: TRBJ2-7
V: TRBV19
size: .
DNA: TGTGCCAGTAGTATTTTTTCTCAGGGATCGGGCGAGCAGTACTTC
CDR3: CASSIFSQGSGEQYF

D: .
J: TRBJ2-6
V: TRBV20-1
size: .
DNA: TGCAGTGCTAGACAGACTCCCTCTGGGGCCAACGTCCTGACTTTC
CDR3: CSARQTPSGANVLTF

D: .
J: TRBJ1-2
V: TRBV24-1
size: .
DNA: TGTGCCACCAGTGACGACAGTAACTGTGGCTACACCTTC
CDR3: CATSDDSNCGYTF

D: .
J: TRBJ1-2
V: TRBV12-3/TRBV12-4
size: .
DNA: TGTGCCAGCAGTTTAAGGTGGCAGGGCTATGGCTGCACCTTC
CDR3: CASSLRWQGYGCTF

D: .
J: TRBJ2-7
V: TRBV4-2
size: few
DNA: TGTGCCAGCAGCCAAGAGCCACATTCCGAGCAGTACTTC
CDR3: CASSQEPHSEQYF

D: TRBD2
J: TRBJ2-5
V: TRBV29-1
size: .
DNA: TGCAGCGTGGGAGGGTCCGGTGTGGAGACCCAGTACTTC
CDR3: CSVGGSGVETQYF

D: .
J: TRBJ1-1
V: TRBV10-3
size: few
DNA: TGTGCCATCAGTGTCGGGGACACTGAAGCTTTCTTT
CDR3: CAISVGDTEAFF

D: .
J: TRBJ1-2
V: TRBV7-2
size: .
DNA: TGTGCCAGCAGCTTACTACAGGGCGGGGGGGCCTATGGCTACACCTTC
CDR3: CASSLLQGGGAYGYTF

D: .
J: TRBJ2-5
V: TRBV20-1
size: .
DNA: TGCAGTGCTAGAGTCCAGGGCTGGTACCAAGAGACCCAGTACTTC
CDR3: CSARVQGWYQETQYF

D: TRBD2
J: TRBJ2-3
V: TRBV24-1
size: .
DNA: TGTGCCACCAGTGATTTTCGGACTAGCGGGAGCACAGATACGCAGTATTTT
CDR3: CATSDFRTSGSTDTQYF

D: .
J: TRBJ2-5
V: TRBV12-3/TRBV12-4
size: many
DNA: TGTGCCAGCAGTTTAGTTGGGGCAGAGACCCAGTACTTC
CDR3: CASSLVGAETQYF

D: .
J: TRBJ2-5
V: TRBV21-1
size: few
DNA: TGTGCCAGCAGCAAAGGTCTCCTAGCGGGTTTCCAAGAGACCCAGTACTTC
CDR3: CASSKGLLAGFQETQYF

D: .
J: TRBJ1-2
V: TRBV20-1
size: .
DNA: TGCAGTGAGGCAGGACAGCGAACTTATGGCTACACCTTC
CDR3: CSEAGQRTYGYTF

D: TRBD2
J: TRBJ2-1
V: TRBV6-5
size: .
DNA: TGTGCCAGCAGGCTAGCGGGAACCAATGAGCAGTTCTTC
CDR3: CASRLAGTNEQFF

D: .
J: TRBJ1-1
V: TRBV6-1
size: few
DNA: TGTGCCAGCAGTGAATTCAAAAAGGGAATTTACGCTGAAGCTTTCTTT
CDR3: CASSEFKKGIYAEAFF

D: .
J: TRBJ2-7
V: TRBV4-2
size: .
DNA: TGTGCCAGCAGCCAAGATTCCCAACTCTTATACAATGAGCAGTACTTC
CDR3: CASSQDSQLLYNEQYF

D: .
J: TRBJ2-7
V: TRBV28
size: .
DNA: TGTGCCAGCAGTGCAATAAACTATCCGGACAGTTCCTACGAGCAGTACTTC
CDR3: CASSAINYPDSSYEQYF

D: TRBD2
J: TRBJ2-1
V: TRBV14
size: .
DNA: TGTGCCAGCAGCCAACTCCGACCGTGGGGACTAGCGGCCTACAATGAGCAGTTCTTC
CDR3: CASSQLRPWGLAAYNEQFF

D: TRBD1
J: TRBJ2-5
V: TRBV29-1
size: .
DNA: TGCAGCGTTGCGGGACAGGGACAGACCCAGTACTTC
CDR3: CSVAGQGQTQYF

D: .
J: TRBJ2-3
V: TRBV10-3
size: many
DNA: TGTGCCATCAGCCCCAATCTGGCTGGCACAGATACGCAGTATTTT
CDR3: CAISPNLAGTDTQYF

D: TRBD1
J: TRBJ2-3
V: TRBV3-1
size: few
DNA: TGTGCCAGCAGCCAAACTACAGGGGGCGCAGATACGCAGTATTTT
CDR3: CASSQTTGGADTQYF

D: .
J: TRBJ2-1
V: TRBV20-1
size: .
DNA: TGCAGTGCTTGGTCCGTTGGACTCGTCTATAATGAGCAGTTCTTC
CDR3: CSAWSVGLVYNEQFF

D: .
J: TRBJ2-7
V: TRBV3-1
size: .
DNA: TGTGCCAGCAGCTACCTCGACAGAGACTACGAGCAGTACTTC
CDR3: CASSYLDRDYEQYF

D: TRBD2
J: TRBJ2-3
V: TRBV5-1
size: .
DNA: TGCGCCAGCAGCCCCCAGCGGGGCCCTAGCACAGATACGCAGTATTTT
CDR3: CASSPQRGPSTDTQYF

D: .
J: TRBJ2-1
V: TRBV28
size: .
DNA: TGTGCCAGCAGTCGTCTAGCAAGTAACGAGCAGTTCTTC
CDR3: CASSRLASNEQFF

D: .
J: TRBJ2-5
V: TRBV5-1
size: few
DNA: TGCGCCAGCACCGAACCCTCTGTTGGGGAGACCCAGTACTTC
CDR3: CASTEPSVGETQYF

D: .
J: TRBJ2-1
V: TRBV6-5
size: .
DNA: TGTGCCAGCAGTTACGGCGTATCCAATGAGCAGTTCTTC
CDR3: CASSYGVSNEQFF

D: TRBD2
J: TRBJ2-5
V: TRBV4-1
size: .
DNA: TGCGCCAGCAGCCAAGATTCTAGCGGGGGGCCATTCGAGACCCAGTACTTC
CDR3: CASSQDSSGGPFETQYF